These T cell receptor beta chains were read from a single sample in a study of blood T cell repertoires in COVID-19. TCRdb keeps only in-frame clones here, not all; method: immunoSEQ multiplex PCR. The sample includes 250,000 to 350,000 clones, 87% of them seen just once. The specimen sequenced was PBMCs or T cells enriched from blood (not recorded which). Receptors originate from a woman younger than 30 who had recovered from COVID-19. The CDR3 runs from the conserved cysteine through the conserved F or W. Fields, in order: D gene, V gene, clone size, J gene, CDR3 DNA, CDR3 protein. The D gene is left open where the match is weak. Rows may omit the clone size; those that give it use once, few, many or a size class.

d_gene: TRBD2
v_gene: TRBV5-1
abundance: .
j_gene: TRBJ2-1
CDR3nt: TGCGCCAGCAGCTTGGAGGGACTAGTCATTCGGAATGAGCAGTTCTTC
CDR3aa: CASSLEGLVIRNEQFF

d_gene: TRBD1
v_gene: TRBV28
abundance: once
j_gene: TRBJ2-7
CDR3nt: TGTGCCAGCAGTTGGGACAGCTCCTACGAGCAGTACTTC
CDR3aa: CASSWDSSYEQYF

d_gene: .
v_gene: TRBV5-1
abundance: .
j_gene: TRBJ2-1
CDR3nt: TGCGCCAGCAGCCTTAGAACCTCCTACAATGAGCAGTTCTTC
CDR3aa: CASSLRTSYNEQFF

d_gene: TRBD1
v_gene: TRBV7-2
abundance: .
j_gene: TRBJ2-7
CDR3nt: TGTGCCAGCAGCGCACAAAGGCCGGGACAGGGCACCTACGAGCAGTACTTC
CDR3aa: CASSAQRPGQGTYEQYF

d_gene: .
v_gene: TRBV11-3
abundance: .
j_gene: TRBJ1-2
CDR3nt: TGTGCCAGCAGCCCCTTGAGGGGGGGATTGAGCTATGGCTACACCTTC
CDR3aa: CASSPLRGGLSYGYTF

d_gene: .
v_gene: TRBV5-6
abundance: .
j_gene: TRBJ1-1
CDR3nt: TGTGCCAGCAGCTTGGGAGCTTCGGCTGAAGCTTTCTTT
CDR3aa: CASSLGASAEAFF

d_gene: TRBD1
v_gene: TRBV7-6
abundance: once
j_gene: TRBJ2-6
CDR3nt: TGTGCCAGCAGCTCGCGGACAGGGCTATACTCTGGGGCCAACGTCCTGACTTTC
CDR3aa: CASSSRTGLYSGANVLTF

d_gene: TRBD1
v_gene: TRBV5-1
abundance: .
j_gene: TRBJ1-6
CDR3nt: TGCGCCAGCAGCGGGACGACAGGGAATAATTCACCCCTCCACTTT
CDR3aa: CASSGTTGNNSPLHF

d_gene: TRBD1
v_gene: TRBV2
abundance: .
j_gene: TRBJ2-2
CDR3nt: TGTGCCAGCAGCGACAGGGTAGGGTTGGGGGAGCTGTTTTTT
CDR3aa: CASSDRVGLGELFF

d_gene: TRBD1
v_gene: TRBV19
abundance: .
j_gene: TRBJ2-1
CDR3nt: TGTGCCAGTAGTACGAGGACAGGGGTTTCCTACAATGAGCAGTTCTTC
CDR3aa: CASSTRTGVSYNEQFF

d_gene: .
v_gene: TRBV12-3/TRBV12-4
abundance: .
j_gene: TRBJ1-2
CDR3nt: TGTGCCAGCAGTAAACAGGGTATCTATGGCTACACCTTC
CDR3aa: CASSKQGIYGYTF

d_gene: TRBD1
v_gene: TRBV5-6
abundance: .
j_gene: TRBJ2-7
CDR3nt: TGTGCCAGCAGCTTCCGCAGGGGGCTCTACGAGCAGTACTTC
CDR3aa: CASSFRRGLYEQYF

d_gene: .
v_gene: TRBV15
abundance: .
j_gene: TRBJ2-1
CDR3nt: TGTGCCACCAGCAGAGATAGGCCGGGCTCCTACAATGAGCAGTTCTTC
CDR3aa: CATSRDRPGSYNEQFF

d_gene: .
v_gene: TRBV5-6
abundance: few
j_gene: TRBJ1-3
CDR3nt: TGTGCCAGCAGCCTAGACAGTTACTCTGGAAACACCATATATTTT
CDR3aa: CASSLDSYSGNTIYF

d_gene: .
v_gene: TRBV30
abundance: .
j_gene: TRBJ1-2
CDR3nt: TGTGCCTGGAGCTTGGGGGCGAACTATGGCTACACCTTC
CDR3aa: CAWSLGANYGYTF

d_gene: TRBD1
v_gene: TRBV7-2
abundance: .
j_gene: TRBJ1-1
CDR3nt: TGTGCCAGCAGCATCCCACAGGGGAGAACTGAAGCTTTCTTT
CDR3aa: CASSIPQGRTEAFF

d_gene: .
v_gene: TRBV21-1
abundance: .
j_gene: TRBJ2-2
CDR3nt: TGTGCCAGCAGCAAACGGGGTTTCCGGGAGCTGTTTTTT
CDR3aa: CASSKRGFRELFF

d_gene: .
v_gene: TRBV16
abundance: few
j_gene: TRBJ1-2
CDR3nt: TGTGCCAGCCAGGAAGGGGTTAACTATGGCTACACCTTC
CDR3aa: CASQEGVNYGYTF

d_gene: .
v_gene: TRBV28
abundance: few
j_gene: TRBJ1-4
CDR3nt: TGTGCCAGCAGTACCCCGACAAGAACTAATGAAAAACTGTTTTTT
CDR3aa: CASSTPTRTNEKLFF

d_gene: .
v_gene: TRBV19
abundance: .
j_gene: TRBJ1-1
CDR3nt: TGTGCCAGTAGTCAGGGAATTGAAGCTTTCTTT
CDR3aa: CASSQGIEAFF

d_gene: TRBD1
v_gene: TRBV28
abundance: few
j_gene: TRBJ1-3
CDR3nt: TGTGCCAGCAGGGACTCACAGGGGACTGGAAACACCATATATTTT
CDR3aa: CASRDSQGTGNTIYF

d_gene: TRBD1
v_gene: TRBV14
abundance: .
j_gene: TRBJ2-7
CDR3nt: TGTGCCAGCAGCCAAGATTTTAACAGGGGTCCCGAGCAGTACTTC
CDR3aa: CASSQDFNRGPEQYF

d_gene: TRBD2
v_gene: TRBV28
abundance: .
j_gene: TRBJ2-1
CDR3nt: TGTGCCAGCAGTGTCCCACCGGGACTAGCGGCATACAATGAGCAGTTCTTC
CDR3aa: CASSVPPGLAAYNEQFF

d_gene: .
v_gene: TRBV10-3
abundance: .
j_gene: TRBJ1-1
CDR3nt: TGTGCCATAGGGCGGGGGAACACTGAAGCTTTCTTT
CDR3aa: CAIGRGNTEAFF

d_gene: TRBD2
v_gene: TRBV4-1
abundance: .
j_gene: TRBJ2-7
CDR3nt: TGCGCCAGCGGGAGGACTAGCGGCTACGAGCAGTACTTC
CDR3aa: CASGRTSGYEQYF

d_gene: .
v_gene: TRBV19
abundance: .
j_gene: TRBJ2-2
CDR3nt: TGTGCCAGTAGGGAGGGGAACAATCGCGCGAACACCGGGGAGCTGTTTTTT
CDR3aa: CASREGNNRANTGELFF

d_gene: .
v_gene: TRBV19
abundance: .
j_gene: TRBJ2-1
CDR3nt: TGTGCCAGTAGTATGTTCTTGGCGGGAATTAAAGGCAATGAGCAGTTCTTC
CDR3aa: CASSMFLAGIKGNEQFF

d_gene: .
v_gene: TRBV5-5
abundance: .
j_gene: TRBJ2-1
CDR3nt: TGTGCCAGCAGCTTGGTGGGGGGTGGGAAACAATTTGAGCAGTTCTTC
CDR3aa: CASSLVGGGKQFEQFF

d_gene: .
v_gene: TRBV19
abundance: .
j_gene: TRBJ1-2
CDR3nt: TGTGCCAGTAGTGGAGGACAGCTCTATGGCTACACCTTC
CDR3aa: CASSGGQLYGYTF

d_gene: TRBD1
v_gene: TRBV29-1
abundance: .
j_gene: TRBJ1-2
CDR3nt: TGCAGCGTTGAATGGGGGACAGGGAGTATCTTTGCTGGCTACACCTTC
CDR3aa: CSVEWGTGSIFAGYTF

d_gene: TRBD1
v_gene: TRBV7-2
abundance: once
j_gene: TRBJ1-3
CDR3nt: TGTGCCAGCAGCTTAGAACTTGACAGGGGGCCTGGAAACACCATATATTTT
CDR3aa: CASSLELDRGPGNTIYF

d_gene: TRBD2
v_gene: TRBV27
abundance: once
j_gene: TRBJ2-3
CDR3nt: TGTGCCAGCAGTTCTAGCGGGAGGGCCGGAGATACGCAGTATTTT
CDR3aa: CASSSSGRAGDTQYF

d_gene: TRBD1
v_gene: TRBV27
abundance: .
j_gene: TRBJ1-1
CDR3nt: TGTGCCAGCACGACAGGGGAGAACACTGAAGCTTTCTTT
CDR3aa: CASTTGENTEAFF

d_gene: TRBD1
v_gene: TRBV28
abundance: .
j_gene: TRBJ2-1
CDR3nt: TGTGCCAGCAGTCTCCGTCCAGGGGGTAAGTACCCCCGGAGCTATGAGCAGTTCTTC
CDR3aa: CASSLRPGGKYPRSYEQFF

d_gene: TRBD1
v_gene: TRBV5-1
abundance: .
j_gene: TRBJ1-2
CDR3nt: TGCGCCAGCAGACCGGACACAGGGGGTGGGTTGGGCTACACCTTC
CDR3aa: CASRPDTGGGLGYTF

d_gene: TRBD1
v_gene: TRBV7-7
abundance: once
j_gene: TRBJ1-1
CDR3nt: TGTGCCAGCAGCCTACTCCGGGACAGGGGGTTTCTGAACACTGAAGCTTTCTTT
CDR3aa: CASSLLRDRGFLNTEAFF

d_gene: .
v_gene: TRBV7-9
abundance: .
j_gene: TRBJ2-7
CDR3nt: TGTGCCAGCAGCTCCGAGGCGGACGAGCAGTACTTC
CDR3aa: CASSSEADEQYF

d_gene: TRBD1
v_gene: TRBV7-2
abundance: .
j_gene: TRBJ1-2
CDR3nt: TGTGCCAGCAGCTTAACAGGGTACAGACAGGGTTGGGGCTACACCTTC
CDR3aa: CASSLTGYRQGWGYTF

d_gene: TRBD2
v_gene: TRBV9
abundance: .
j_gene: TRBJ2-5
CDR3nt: TGTGCCAGCAGCCCCCGCGGAGCGGGGGGACCAGGGGAGACCCAGTACTTC
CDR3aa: CASSPRGAGGPGETQYF

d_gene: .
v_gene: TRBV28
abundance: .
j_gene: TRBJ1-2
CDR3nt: TGTGCCAGCGGTGACAGCAACTATGGCTACACCTTC
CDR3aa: CASGDSNYGYTF

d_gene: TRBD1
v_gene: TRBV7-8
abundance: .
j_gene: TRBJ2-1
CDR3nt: TGTGCCAGCAGTTGGACAGGGGTGAGGAATGAGCAGTTCTTC
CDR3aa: CASSWTGVRNEQFF

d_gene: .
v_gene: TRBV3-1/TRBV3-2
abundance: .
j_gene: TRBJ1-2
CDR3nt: TGTGCCAGCAGCCAAGATCTTAGGGGCTATGGCTACACCTTC
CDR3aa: CASSQDLRGYGYTF

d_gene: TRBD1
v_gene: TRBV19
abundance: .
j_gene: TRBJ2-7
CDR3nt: TGTGCCAGTAGTAGGGACAGACTCTACGAGCAGTACTTC
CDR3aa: CASSRDRLYEQYF

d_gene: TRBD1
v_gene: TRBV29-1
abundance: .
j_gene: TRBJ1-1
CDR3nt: TGCAGCGTTGACAGGGGGCCGGACACTGAAGCTTTCTTT
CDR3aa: CSVDRGPDTEAFF

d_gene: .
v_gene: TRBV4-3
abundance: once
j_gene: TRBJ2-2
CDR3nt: TGCGCCAGCAGCCAAGGACGGTGGGGGCCCGACACCGGGGAGCTGTTTTTT
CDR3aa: CASSQGRWGPDTGELFF